These 21 T cell receptor beta chains were sequenced from one sample in a study of Graves' ophthalmopathy and Graves' hyperthyroidism. As the template, RNA transcripts were used to amplify TCR beta CDR3 regions. Following a first-round RT-PCR that used HTBI primers, a second-round multiplex PCR was carried out. TCRdb reprocessed the multiplex PCR reads with MiXCR, giving one entry per CDR3 protein. There are about 220,000 distinct CDR3 sequences in the sample; roughly 21% occur only once, and approximately 39% lies in the top ten. Source material: peripheral blood. These receptors came from a woman aged 50 to 65 with Graves' ophthalmopathy.

This clonotype has at least ten counts. The J gene is TRBJ2-2, the V gene TRBV6-5; 8 bases are a match to TRBD1. This CDR3 is built from 15 residues. The germline V gene has CDR1 MNHEY and CDR2 SVGAGI. With 2 bases clipped from V and 7 bases from J, the junction kept 6 bases outside the gene matches. CDR3 region: CASSYVAGGYGELFF. The CDR3 bases are TGTGCCAGCAGTTACGTGGCAGGGGGCTACGGGGAGCTGTTTTTT.

This clonotype came up many times. The rearrangement uses TRBV12-3 or TRBV12-4 and TRBJ1-2; 9 bases agree with TRBD1. After removal of 5 bases from V and 8 bases from J, the junction contained 12 bases not matched to a gene. CDR3 length: 15 amino acids. The CDR3 reads CASSRLNRGLGGYTF. In DNA, the CDR3 is TGTGCCAGCAGTCGGTTAAACAGGGGGCTAGGAGGCTACACCTTC.

The V and J genes are TRBV28 and TRBJ1-2; D is uncertain. Trimming pared 3 bases from V and 2 bases from J, leaving 4 bases between. CDR3 length: 12 residues. The germline V gene has CDR1 MDHEN and CDR2 SYDVKM. The DNA of the CDR3 is TGTGCCAGCAGTTTTGAAAACTATGGCTACACCTTC. Amino acids: CASSFENYGYTF.

V is TRBV28 and J is TRBJ2-2; maybe TRBD2 (5 bases). The CDR3 has 12 residues. Trimming stripped 8 bases from V and 6 bases from J, with 10 bases between. The germline V gene encodes CDR1 MDHEN and CDR2 SYDVKM. In nucleotides, the CDR3 is TGTGCCAGCTTCCTGAGGGCCGGGGAGCTGTTTTTT. It encodes CASFLRAGELFF.

The rearrangement uses TRBV19 and TRBJ1-5; D is possibly TRBD1 (6 bases). V dropped 10 bases and J dropped 0 bases, with 13 bases sitting between them. In germline, CDR1 is LNHDA, CDR2 SQIVND (reference sequence). CDR3 size: 14 residues. The CDR3 DNA reads as TGTGCCACAGGACAGCCCTATAGCAATCAGCCCCAGCATTTT. Protein: CATGQPYSNQPQHF.

CDR3 DNA: TGTGCCAGCAGCTTAGAACCCGGGGGGTTGACCACTGAAGCTTTCTTT. Amino acid sequence: CASSLEPGGLTTEAFF. V gene TRBV11-1 combines with J gene TRBJ1-1, with D perhaps matching TRBD1 (5 bases). From germline, CDR1 is SGHAT and CDR2 FQDESV (reference sequence). V lost 1 base and J 4 bases, leaving 16 bases between the germline ends. The CDR3 contains 16 residues.

This clonotype was observed at least ten times. The J gene is TRBJ2-7, the V gene TRBV29-1; D is uncertain. Germline V gene lookup returns CDR1 SQVTM and CDR2 ANQGSEA. V was pared by 6 bases and J by 2 bases, with 11 bases between. This CDR3 has 12 residues. The CDR3 region is CSVIQDPYEQYF. The CDR3 DNA reads TGCAGCGTAATTCAGGATCCCTACGAGCAGTACTTC.

This clonotype was seen at least ten times. This rearrangement joins TRBV28 to TRBJ1-1; TRBD1 aligns across 8 bases. J was trimmed by 6 bases and V by 2 bases; bases with no gene match: 2. The CDR3 loop spans 13 amino acids. Germline V gives CDR1 MDHEN, CDR2 SYDVKM. DNA of the CDR3: TGTGCCAGCAGTTTACAGGGGGCCCCTGAAGCTTTCTTT. This translates into CASSLQGAPEAFF.

This clonotype was detected a few times. This may be a read error, as it is one base from a much larger clone. The chain combines TRBV29-1 with TRBJ1-1, with D maybe TRBD1 (5 bases). CDR1 and CDR2 (germline): SQVTM, ANQGSEA. The CDR3 consists of 13 residues. The CDR3 reads CSVSGRMNAEAFF. CDR3 DNA sequence: TGCAGCGTCTCGGGACGGATGAACGCTGAAGCTTTCTTT.

This clonotype was observed many times. Since no conserved phenylalanine or tryptophan closes the CDR3, a read error is the likely cause. The chain is built from TRBV6-1 and TRBJ1-2; perhaps TRBD1 as D (5 bases). Germline CDR1 MNHNS, CDR2 SASEGT. The CDR3 length is 14 residues. V lost 4 bases and J lost 2, with 11 bases in between. In DNA, the CDR3 is TGTGCCAGCAGTGCTCCGACAGCGAACTATGGCTACACCCTC. It translates to CASSAPTANYGYTL.

This chain connects TRBV11-3 to TRBJ2-2; possibly TRBD2 for D (6 bases). This CDR3 has 15 residues. V lost 8 bases and J 0 bases, leaving 13 bases between the germline ends. Germline V CDR1 and CDR2: SGHNT, YENEEA. The CDR3 protein is CASATGDTNTGELFF. The CDR3 DNA follows: TGTGCCAGCGCCACGGGGGATACGAACACCGGGGAGCTGTTTTTT.

The sample holds a few counts of this clonotype. The V call is TRBV20-1, the J call TRBJ2-7; 10 bases map to TRBD2. The V and J ends lost 3 bases and 2 bases, in that order; junction bases with no gene match: 4. Germline values: CDR1 DFQATT, CDR2 SNEGSKA (reference sequence). The CDR3 sequence is 14 residues long. CDR3 coding DNA: TGCAGTGCTAGCCTAGCGGGAGTCCCCTACGAGCAGTACTTC. Amino acid sequence: CSASLAGVPYEQYF.

This clonotype was observed many times. The chain is built from TRBV6-4 and TRBJ2-2, with D possibly being TRBD1 or TRBD2 (5 bases each). Trimming took off 4 bases at V and 2 bases at J, with 8 bases between the two ends. The CDR3 loop spans 14 amino acids. Germline values: CDR1 MRHNA, CDR2 SNTAGT. Written as DNA, the CDR3 is TGTGCCAGCAGTGCCAGGGACAACACCGGGGAGCTGTTTTTT. Its translation is CASSARDNTGELFF.

A note on this clonotype: A much larger clone lies one base from this, so it may be a read error. This sequence joins TRBV30 and TRBJ1-2; 7 bases are a match to TRBD1. CDR3 length equals 13 residues. The germline V gene has CDR1 GTSNPN and CDR2 SVGIG (reference sequence). The ends lost 3 bases at V and 3 bases at J; junction bases unmatched: 4. This CDR3 is CAWSSDRYYGYTF. The CDR3 coding sequence is TGTGCCTGGAGCTCGGACAGGTACTATGGCTACACCTTC.

This clonotype was counted ten times or more. This chain joins TRBV7-2 and TRBJ1-2, with a tentative D call TRBD1 (6 bases). V lost 4 bases and J lost 1, with 10 bases in between. CDR1 and CDR2 from the germline V gene are SGHTA and FQGNSA. The CDR3 totals 14 residues. CDR3 in amino acids: CASSWGHRNYGYTF. Here the CDR3 DNA reads TGTGCCAGCAGCTGGGGACACCGTAACTATGGCTACACCTTC.

Many counts were recorded for this clonotype. V usage is TRBV20-1 and J usage is TRBJ2-7, with 13 bases matching TRBD2. This CDR3 comprises 14 residues. Germline values: CDR1 DFQATT, CDR2 SNEGSKA (reference sequence). Trimming removed 5 bases from V and 1 base from J; junction bases left unmatched: 2. CDR3 loop: CSAQGLAGSYEQYF. The CDR3 DNA is TGCAGTGCTCAGGGACTAGCGGGATCCTACGAGCAGTACTTC.

A few counts support this clonotype. This chain links TRBV5-1 with TRBJ1-1, with D perhaps TRBD1 (5 bases). CDR1 and CDR2 (germline): SGHRS, YFSETQ. The CDR3 sequence is 15 residues long. V dropped 0 bases and J dropped 4 bases, with 13 bases sitting between them. This CDR3 reads CASSLVRGRGTEAFF. The DNA of the CDR3 is TGCGCCAGCAGCTTGGTGAGGGGAAGGGGCACTGAAGCTTTCTTT.

This clonotype showed up just a few times. This may stem from a read error, because a much larger clone lies one nucleotide away. V gene TRBV20-1 combines with J gene TRBJ1-1; D gene uncertain. CDR1 is DFQATT, CDR2 SNEGSKA, per germline (reference sequence). Trimming removed 0 bases from V and 1 base from J, with 9 bases in between. The CDR3 length is 14 residues. Written as DNA, the CDR3 is TGCAGTGCTAGAGATTCGGCCAGGAACACTGAAGCTTTCTTT. This translates into CSARDSARNTEAFF.

This clonotype has at least ten counts. The rearrangement uses TRBV30 and TRBJ1-5; possible D gene TRBD1, 5 bases. The germline V and J ends were trimmed by 1 base and 7 bases, with 17 bases remaining between them. Germline V gene lookup returns CDR1 GTSNPN and CDR2 SVGIG (reference sequence). CDR3 length: 15 amino acids. CDR3 residues: CAWSATARFGQPQHF. For the CDR3, the DNA is TGTGCCTGGAGTGCGACAGCCCGTTTTGGCCAGCCCCAGCATTTT.

There are many counts of this clonotype. The chain joins TRBV30 to TRBJ2-7, with D maybe TRBD2 (5 bases). Germline CDR1 is GTSNPN and CDR2 is SVGIG (reference sequence). V was cut by 3 bases and J by 6 bases, with 24 bases left in between. This CDR3 is built from 16 residues. In DNA, the CDR3 is TGTGCCTGGAGCCCCCTCGAGGGAGCGGCCACGGGCGAGCAGTACTTC. Encoded protein: CAWSPLEGAATGEQYF.

This clonotype was counted ten times or more. V is TRBV20-1 and J is TRBJ1-2, with unresolved D. The CDR3 sequence is 9 residues long. Per the germline V gene, CDR1 is DFQATT and CDR2 is SNEGSKA (reference sequence). The DNA for the CDR3 is TGCAGGGAGGCAGTCGGCTACACCTTC. This translates into CREAVGYTF.